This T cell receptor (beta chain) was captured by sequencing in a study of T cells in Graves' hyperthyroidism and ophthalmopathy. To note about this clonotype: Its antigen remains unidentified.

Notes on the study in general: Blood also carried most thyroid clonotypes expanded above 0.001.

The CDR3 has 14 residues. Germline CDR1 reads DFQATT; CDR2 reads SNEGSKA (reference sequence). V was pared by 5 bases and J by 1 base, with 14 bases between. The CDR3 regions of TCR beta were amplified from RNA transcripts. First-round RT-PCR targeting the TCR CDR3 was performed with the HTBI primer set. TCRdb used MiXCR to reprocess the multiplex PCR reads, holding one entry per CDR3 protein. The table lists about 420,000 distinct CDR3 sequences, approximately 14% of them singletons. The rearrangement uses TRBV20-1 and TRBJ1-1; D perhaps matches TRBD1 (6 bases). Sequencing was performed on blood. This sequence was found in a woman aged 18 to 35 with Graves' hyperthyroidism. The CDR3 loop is CSAPLGHSNTEAFF. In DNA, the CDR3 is TGCAGTGCTCCCTTGGGACACTCGAACACTGAAGCTTTCTTT.